The 15 T cell receptor beta chains given below trace back to one sample, sequenced in a study of blood T cell repertoires in COVID-19. TCRdb keeps only in-frame clones here, not all; method: immunoSEQ multiplex PCR. The table has 210,000 or so clones, over 75% seen once; the top ten hold about 4.8%. Specimen: peripheral blood. The source is a woman in her thirties or forties with acute or convalescent COVID-19.

This rearrangement joins TRBV30 to TRBJ2-1; D is perhaps TRBD1 (5 bases). CDR1 is GTSNPN, CDR2 SVGIG, per germline (reference sequence). The ends were cut back, 0 bases at V and 4 bases at J, with 10 bases in the middle. This CDR3 spans 14 amino acids. CDR3 amino acids: CAWSVFRQYNEQFF. CDR3 coding DNA: TGTGCCTGGAGTGTTTTTAGACAGTACAATGAGCAGTTCTTC.

The V gene is TRBV9, the J gene TRBJ2-1; TRBD2 aligns across 9 bases. The CDR3 consists of 16 residues. The J segment lost 2 bases and the V segment lost 7 bases, leaving 10 bases of the junction unmatched. Germline lookup yields CDR1 SGDLS and CDR2 YYNGEE. The CDR3 DNA sequence: TGTGCCAGCTCCGGCGGGGGGGCAATTCCCTACAATGAGCAGTTCTTC. Translation gives CASSGGGAIPYNEQFF.

The sample holds a few counts of this clone. This specimen includes other DNA sequences encoding the same CDR3. The V call is TRBV9, the J call TRBJ2-1; TRBD1 aligns across 10 bases. The CDR3 sequence is 13 residues long. The germline V gene encodes CDR1 SGDLS and CDR2 YYNGEE. With 3 bases clipped from V and 8 bases from J, the junction kept 2 bases outside the gene matches. For the CDR3, the DNA is TGTGCCAGCAGCGAGGGGACAGGGGATGAGCAGTTCTTC. Its protein is CASSEGTGDEQFF.

This clone was seen a single time. This chain links TRBV18 with TRBJ1-2; 11 bases map to TRBD1. V shed 3 bases, J shed 4 bases, and the junction held 1 base outside the gene matches. The CDR3 length is 14 residues. Germline loops: CDR1 KGHSH, CDR2 LQKENI. In DNA, the CDR3 is TGTGCCAGCTCACCGGGGACAGGGGGCTATGGCTACACCTTC. This translates into CASSPGTGGYGYTF.

J is TRBJ1-2 and V is TRBV27; perhaps TRBD1 as D (5 bases). Trimming stripped 7 bases from V and 8 bases from J, with 29 bases between. CDR1 and CDR2 from the germline V gene are MNHEY and SMNVEV (reference sequence). CDR3 length: 17 amino acids. CDR3 in DNA: TGTGCCAGCATTCTACCCCGGCGCAGGGCCCGTAGTTGGGGCTACACCTTC. Translation gives CASILPRRRARSWGYTF.

The chain employs TRBV30 and TRBJ1-5; 9 bases align to TRBD1. This CDR3 region has 13 residues. Germline CDR1 GTSNPN, CDR2 SVGIG (reference sequence). V lost 5 bases to trimming and J lost 3 bases; unmatched junction nucleotides: 2. Here the CDR3 DNA reads TGTGCCTGGGGACAGGGGTCCAATCAGCCCCAGCATTTT. Translating it yields CAWGQGSNQPQHF.

J is TRBJ2-1 and V is TRBV5-4, with a weak D call TRBD2 (7 bases). Germline lookup yields CDR1 SGHNT and CDR2 YYREEE (reference sequence). The CDR3 consists of 15 residues. V was shortened by 0 bases and J by 5 bases, with 12 bases between the two germline ends. CDR3 nucleotides: TGTGCCAGCAGCTTGGTGGGGGGGGCAAACAATGAGCAGTTCTTC. Translating it yields CASSLVGGANNEQFF. Based on the CDR3 plus reference TRBV5-4 and TRBJ2-1, the full variable domain is ETGVTQSPTHLIKTRGQQVTLRCSSQSGHNTVSWYQQALGQGPQFIFQYYREEENGRGNFPPRFSGLQFPNYSSELNVNALELDDSALYLCASSLVGGANNEQFFGPGTRLTVL.

The rearrangement uses TRBV9 and TRBJ1-3, with D unclear. The CDR3 is 14 residues long. Looked up from germline, CDR1 is SGDLS and CDR2 is YYNGEE. Deletions cut 1 base from V and 4 bases from J, with 9 bases between. The CDR3 nucleotides read TGTGCCAGCAGCGTAAGGGAGGAAGGAAACACCATATATTTT. It yields the protein CASSVREEGNTIYF.

This CDR3 reads CASSRTGGGTEAFF. The CDR3 DNA follows: TGCGCCAGCAGCCGAACCGGCGGGGGCACTGAAGCTTTCTTT. The chain recombines TRBV5-1 with TRBJ1-1, with a tentative D call TRBD1 (5 bases). CDR3 length: 14 residues. V was cut by 4 bases and J by 4 bases, with 14 bases left in between. Germline V gives CDR1 SGHRS, CDR2 YFSETQ.

V is TRBV5-6 and J is TRBJ2-1; TRBD1 matches at 10 bases. V was pared by 7 bases and J by 2 bases, with 9 bases of the junction left unmatched. Germline V gene sequence: CDR1 SGHDT, CDR2 YYEEEE. The CDR3 covers 16 residues. As DNA, the CDR3 is TGTGCCAGCCACATGGACAGGGGGAAAACCTACAATGAGCAGTTCTTC. This translates into CASHMDRGKTYNEQFF.

The chain couples TRBV20-1 to TRBJ1-1, with TRBD1 matching 7 bases. The germline gives CDR1 DFQATT, CDR2 SNEGSKA (reference sequence). The V segment lost 6 bases and the J segment 5 bases; nucleotides outside the gene matches: 3. This CDR3 comprises 11 residues. For the CDR3, the DNA is TGCAGTGCCCGGGACAGAACTGAAGCTTTCTTT. Translation: CSARDRTEAFF.

The V and J genes are TRBV5-1 and TRBJ1-2, with 8 bases fitting TRBD1. Germline trimming cut 0 bases from V and 2 bases from J; bases unmatched to any gene: 3. The CDR3 is 15 amino acids. CDR1 is SGHRS, CDR2 YFSETQ, per germline. The CDR3 nucleotides read TGCGCCAGCAGCTTGGCGCGGACAGGGAACTATGGCTACACCTTC. This encodes CASSLARTGNYGYTF.

The chain carries TRBV9 and TRBJ2-1, with TRBD2 identical over 9 bases. The CDR3 length is 20 residues. After removal of 7 bases from V and 0 bases from J, the junction contained 20 bases not matched to a gene. Germline CDR1 SGDLS, CDR2 YYNGEE. CDR3 coding DNA: TGTGCCAGCTCCCGCAGTAGTTTGGCTAGCGGGGCTTCCTCCTACAATGAGCAGTTCTTC. Its translation is CASSRSSLASGASSYNEQFF.

V and J are TRBV27 and TRBJ2-5; 8 bases line up with TRBD2. The germline V gene encodes CDR1 MNHEY and CDR2 SMNVEV (reference sequence). Unmatched junction bases numbered 10, after V lost 11 bases and J lost 2 bases. The CDR3 runs to 14 residues. The CDR3 region has the DNA TGTGCCGCCGCTCATTCGGGGGGGCAAGAGACCCAGTACTTC. Translated, it gives CAAAHSGGQETQYF.

The rearrangement links TRBV6-4 to TRBJ1-1, with 7 positions matching TRBD1. The CDR3 length is 14 residues. Germline V gene data show CDR1 as MRHNA and CDR2 as SNTAGT. The V and J ends lost 4 bases and 6 bases, in that order; junction bases with no gene match: 8. In DNA form, the CDR3 reads TGTGCCAGCAGTGGTACCGGGACAGTGCCTGAAGCTTTCTTT. Translating gives CASSGTGTVPEAFF.